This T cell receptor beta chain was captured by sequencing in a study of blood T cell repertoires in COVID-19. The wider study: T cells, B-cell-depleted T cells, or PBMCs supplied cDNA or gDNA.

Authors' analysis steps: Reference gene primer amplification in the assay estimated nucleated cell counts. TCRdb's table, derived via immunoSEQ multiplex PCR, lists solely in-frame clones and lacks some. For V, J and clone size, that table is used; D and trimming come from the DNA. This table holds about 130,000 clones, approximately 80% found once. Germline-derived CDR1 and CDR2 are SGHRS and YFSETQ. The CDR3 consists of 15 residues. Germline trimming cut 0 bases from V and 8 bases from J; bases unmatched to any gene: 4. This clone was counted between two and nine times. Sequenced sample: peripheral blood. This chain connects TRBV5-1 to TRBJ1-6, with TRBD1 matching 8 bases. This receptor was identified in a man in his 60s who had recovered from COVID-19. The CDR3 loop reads CASSLGQGADSPLHF. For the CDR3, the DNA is TGCGCCAGCAGCTTGGGGCAGGGGGCAGATTCACCCCTCCACTTT.